These 28 T cell receptor beta chains were all obtained from the same sample, sequenced in a study of breast tumors, draining lymph nodes, adjacent tissues. Axillary draining lymph nodes of breast cancer patients supplied the node samples. TCRdb re-analysed the multiplex PCR reads in MiXCR, keeping a single row per CDR3 protein. The table includes over 200,000 distinct CDR3 sequences, less than 40% detected once. The source material was axillary lymph node tissue. Receptor source: a female donor with breast cancer. Some clones in this sample may be carry-over from other donors' samples.

There are many counts of this clonotype. CDR3 protein: CASSEVWGQDNEQFF. In nucleotides, the CDR3 is TGTGCCAGCAGCGAGGTCTGGGGGCAGGACAATGAGCAGTTCTTC. The J gene is TRBJ2-1, the V gene TRBV9; weak D call: TRBD1 (6 bases). The V gene lost 3 bases and the J gene lost 5 bases, with 15 bases spanning the gap. CDR1 and CDR2 from the germline V gene are SGDLS and YYNGEE. The CDR3 runs 15 residues.

V gene TRBV7-3 combines with J gene TRBJ2-2; perhaps D is TRBD1 or TRBD2 (5 bases each). CDR1 SGHTA and CDR2 FQGTGA come from the germline V gene. Between the trimmed V and J ends, which lost 6 bases and 3 bases, there was a span of 14 bases. The CDR3 covers 15 residues. The CDR3 reads CASRGRRADTGELFF. CDR3 DNA: TGTGCCAGCAGGGGACGGCGGGCAGACACCGGGGAGCTGTTTTTT.

CDR3 region: CASSQGGSTYNEKLFF. In nucleotides, the CDR3 is TGTGCCAGCAGCCAAGGGGGTTCCACCTACAATGAAAAACTGTTTTTT. The chain recombines TRBV7-8 with TRBJ1-4, with D possibly being TRBD1 (6 bases). The V gene's germline CDR1 is SGHVS and CDR2 FQNEAQ. CDR3 length: 16 residues. The V end was cut by 5 bases, the J end by 5 bases, with 18 bases between.

This clonotype was seen ten or more times. The V gene is TRBV15, the J gene TRBJ1-2; D is ambiguous. Germline CDR1 is LNHNV and CDR2 is YYDKDF (reference sequence). The V and J ends lost 0 bases and 0 bases respectively, with 8 bases between them. The CDR3 covers 15 residues. The CDR3 sequence: CATSREFHTNYGYTF. The DNA of the CDR3 is TGTGCCACCAGCAGAGAGTTCCATACTAACTATGGCTACACCTTC.

The gene calls are TRBV11-3 and TRBJ1-2; no clear D. Germline CDR1 is SGHNT and CDR2 is YENEEA. V lost 4 bases and J lost 12, with 21 bases in between. The CDR3 covers 14 residues. CDR3 protein: CASSSIPPDSGNTF. CDR3 nucleotides: TGTGCCAGCAGCTCTATCCCCCCAGACTCTGGAAACACCTTC.

The rearrangement joins TRBV20-1 to TRBJ2-4, with D tentatively TRBD2 (5 bases). The V and J ends lost 6 bases and 6 bases respectively, with 9 bases between them. This CDR3 is 11 amino acids long. Germline-derived CDR1 and CDR2 are DFQATT and SNEGSKA (reference sequence). The DNA for the CDR3 is TGCAGTGCCAGCGAGGGAAACATTCAGTACTTC. This codes for CSASEGNIQYF.

This clonotype appeared a few times. A single base separates this from a much larger clone, so it may be a read error. This sequence joins TRBV14 and TRBJ2-7; 7 nucleotides agree with TRBD1. CDR1 and CDR2 (germline): SGHDN, FVKESK. There are 14 residues in the CDR3. The CDR3 DNA is TGTGCCAGCAGCCAAGAGAGACAGGGCTACGAGCAGTCCTTC. Its translation is CASSQERQGYEQSF.

This clonotype was observed many times. The chain recombines TRBV19 with TRBJ2-6; D remains unclear. CDR1 and CDR2 (germline): LNHDA, SQIVND (reference sequence). The CDR3 loop spans 15 amino acids. V shed 4 bases and J shed 1 base, with 8 bases lying between them. CDR3 nucleotide sequence: TGTGCCAGTAGTACAGAAAAATCTGGGGCCAACGTCCTGACTTTC. It is translated as CASSTEKSGANVLTF.

This clonotype has only one observation. The V and J genes are TRBV4-1 and TRBJ2-5; D remains ambiguous. The end of the DNA fits TRBJ2-7 better, so the J call may be wrong. The CDR3 runs 12 residues. Germline V gene lookup returns CDR1 MGHRA and CDR2 YSYEKL. This CDR3 is CASSQDEYEQYF. Here the CDR3 DNA reads TGCGCCAGCAGCCAAGACGAGTACGAGCAGTACTTC.

The chain has TRBV15 and TRBJ1-3, with a weak D call TRBD1 (5 bases). This CDR3 is built from 15 residues. Trimming left V 1 base short and J 8 bases short, with 15 bases between. Germline V gene data show CDR1 as LNHNV and CDR2 as YYDKDF (reference sequence). The CDR3 sequence is CATSRGGLVGYTIYF. The CDR3 region has the DNA TGTGCCACCAGCAGAGGGGGGTTGGTTGGCTACACCATATATTTT.

This clonotype was seen a handful of times. V is TRBV10-3 and J is TRBJ1-1, with 9 nucleotides matching TRBD1. Germline V gene lookup returns CDR1 ENHRY and CDR2 SYGVKD. J was trimmed by 3 bases and V by 6 bases; bases with no gene match: 2. This CDR3 region has 13 residues. The CDR3 protein is CAISWTGDTEAFF. The DNA of the CDR3 is TGTGCCATCAGCTGGACAGGGGACACTGAAGCTTTCTTT.

V is TRBV7-9 and J is TRBJ1-6, with 10 bases aligning to TRBD1. Trimming removed 1 base from V and 8 bases from J; junction bases left unmatched: 5. Germline CDR1 reads SEHNR; CDR2 reads FQNEAQ (reference sequence). This CDR3 has 16 amino acids. The CDR3 loop is CASSLDGTGVDSPLHF. The CDR3 nucleotides are TGTGCCAGCAGCTTAGATGGGACAGGGGTGGATTCACCCCTCCACTTT.

This clonotype has only one observation. The chain employs TRBV20-1 and TRBJ2-3; D tentatively fits TRBD1 or TRBD2 (6 bases each). Germline V CDR1 and CDR2: DFQATT, SNEGSKA (reference sequence). CDR3 size: 13 residues. The CDR3 here is CSAGGLGTDTQYF. CDR3 DNA sequence: TGCAGCGCTGGGGGGCTAGGCACAGATACGCAGTATTTT.

Regarding this clonotype: The germline gene is not matched at one end of the junction; a read error may be the cause. The gene calls are TRBV2 and TRBJ1-3, with D possibly TRBD1 on 5 matching bases. There are 14 residues in the CDR3. Germline CDR1 reads SNHLY; CDR2 reads FYNNEI. This CDR3 is CASTGRGGWNTVYF. Here the CDR3 DNA reads TGTGCCAGCACCGGGAGGGGCGGTTGGAACACCGTATATTTT.

Here the CDR3 reads CSVVYRLNTEAFF. Here the CDR3 DNA reads TGCAGCGTTGTATACAGGTTAAACACTGAAGCTTTCTTT. The chain uses TRBV29-1 and TRBJ1-1; tentative D call: TRBD1 (5 bases). Germline CDR1 reads SQVTM; CDR2 reads ANQGSEA. The V gene lost 4 bases and the J gene lost 2 bases, with 11 bases spanning the gap. CDR3 length: 13 amino acids.

On this clonotype itself: This could be a read error, since a much larger clone is one nucleotide away. Lacking the conserved final phenylalanine or tryptophan, this CDR3 likely reflects a read error. The chain combines TRBV14 with TRBJ2-7, with D tentatively TRBD1 or TRBD2 (5 bases each). This CDR3 is 12 amino acids long. Per the germline V gene, CDR1 is SGHDN and CDR2 is FVKESK. Trimming pared 6 bases from V and 1 base from J, leaving 7 bases between. CDR3 residues: CASRGVSYEQYS. As DNA, the CDR3 is TGTGCCAGCAGGGGGGTTTCCTACGAGCAGTACTCC.

For this clonotype: Likely a read error: the CDR3 ends without its conserved phenylalanine or tryptophan. The chain uses TRBV2 and TRBJ2-7; no reliable D call. The germline CDR1 and CDR2 sequences are SNHLY and FYNNEI. CDR3 size: 11 residues. CDR3 region: CTSNESYEQYL. The CDR3 bases are TGTACCAGCAATGAAAGCTACGAGCAGTACCTC.

As to this clonotype: Given a much more abundant clone one base away, this may be a read error. V usage is TRBV5-1 and J usage is TRBJ2-1; 8 nucleotides line up with TRBD1. Trimming removed 6 bases from V and 2 bases from J; junction bases left unmatched: 10. CDR3 size: 16 residues. Germline lookup yields CDR1 SGHRS and CDR2 YFSETQ. This CDR3 is CASTSFTGGTYNEQFF. DNA of the CDR3: TGCGCCAGCACCTCTTTTACAGGGGGGACCTACAATGAGCAGTTCTTC.

The rearrangement uses TRBV6-6 and TRBJ2-2; 8 bases map to TRBD2. The CDR3 contains 15 residues. Losses at the gene ends were 5 bases for V and 1 base for J; bases not matched to a gene: 3. Germline V gene sequence: CDR1 MNHNY, CDR2 SVGAGI (reference sequence). The CDR3 sequence is CASSVLAENTGELFF. The CDR3 DNA sequence: TGTGCCAGCAGTGTACTAGCGGAGAACACCGGGGAGCTGTTTTTT.

This clonotype appeared many times. The chain has TRBV6-5 and TRBJ2-7; 7 nucleotides line up with TRBD1. This CDR3 spans 15 amino acids. V was pared by 2 bases and J by 1 base, with 5 bases of the junction left unmatched. The germline CDR1 and CDR2 sequences are MNHEY and SVGAGI. The DNA of the CDR3 is TGTGCCAGCAGTTACATGACAGGGTCTTCCTACGAGCAGTACTTC. This gives the protein CASSYMTGSSYEQYF.

Many counts were recorded for this clonotype. The V and J genes are TRBV6-6 and TRBJ1-2; no clear D. Trimming removed 9 bases from V and 4 bases from J, with 9 bases in between. CDR1 is MNHNY, CDR2 SVGAGI, per germline (reference sequence). This CDR3 is 11 amino acids long. CDR3 protein: CASTLAYGYTF. The CDR3, as DNA: TGTGCCAGTACCCTTGCCTATGGCTACACCTTC.

At least ten counts were recorded for this clonotype. This chain uses TRBV5-5 with TRBJ1-2, with a weak D call TRBD1 (6 bases). V lost 2 bases and J lost 1, with 18 bases in between. The CDR3 has 17 amino acids. CDR1 and CDR2 from the germline V gene are SGHKS and YYEKEE (reference sequence). CDR3 sequence reads: CASSFSAGAQNNYGYTF. The CDR3, as DNA: TGTGCCAGCAGCTTCTCCGCAGGGGCCCAGAATAACTATGGCTACACCTTC.

This clonotype appeared many times. CDR3 sequence (DNA): TGCAGTGCTTTGGGTGGCGGGAGAACAGATACGCAGTATTTT. This translates into CSALGGGRTDTQYF. The chain carries TRBV20-1 and TRBJ2-3; 7 bases align to TRBD2. V lost 5 bases, J lost 3 bases, and 8 bases stayed unmatched. Germline V gene lookup returns CDR1 DFQATT and CDR2 SNEGSKA (reference sequence). This CDR3 spans 14 amino acids.

This clonotype was seen many times. The chain couples TRBV7-6 to TRBJ1-1; D unresolved. The CDR3 spans 14 residues. CDR1 and CDR2 (germline): SGHVS, FNYEAQ. Trimming stripped 1 base from V and 1 base from J, with 7 bases between. CDR3 in DNA: TGTGCCAGCAGCTTAGACGGCGGGAACACTGAAGCTTTCTTT. It codes for CASSLDGGNTEAFF.

By share, this clonotype ranks as medium-sized. The chain combines TRBV11-1 with TRBJ1-2, with 7 bases that match TRBD1. Germline V gene lookup returns CDR1 SGHAT and CDR2 FQDESV (reference sequence). The V gene end was trimmed by 0 bases and the J gene end by 5 bases; junction bases not matched to a gene: 3. This CDR3 contains 14 residues. The CDR3 DNA reads TGTGCCAGCAGCTTAGCTCCGGGACAGTATGGCTACACCTTC. This translates into CASSLAPGQYGYTF.

This clonotype was detected ten times or more. The CDR3 DNA is TGTGCCAGCAGCGCCCGGACAACTAGCACAGATACGCAGTATTTT. Protein product: CASSARTTSTDTQYF. The V call is TRBV9, the J call TRBJ2-3; D is possibly TRBD1 (5 bases). V lost 3 bases and J 0 bases, leaving 11 bases between the germline ends. This CDR3 spans 15 amino acids. Germline CDR1 reads SGDLS; CDR2 reads YYNGEE.

This clonotype was recorded at least ten times. V gene TRBV19 combines with J gene TRBJ1-4; D ambiguous. V was clipped by 4 bases and J by 10 bases, with 13 bases between them. The CDR3 consists of 13 residues. Per germline, CDR1 LNHDA and CDR2 SQIVND (reference sequence). The CDR3 bases are TGTGCCAGTAGTACCCGGACCACGCGAAAACTGTTTTTT. It yields the protein CASSTRTTRKLFF.

There are many counts of this clonotype. This chain links TRBV11-2 with TRBJ2-2, with TRBD2 matching over 13 bases. V lost 5 bases and J lost 7; bases outside the gene matches: 7. Per the germline V gene, CDR1 is SGHAT and CDR2 is FQNNGV. The CDR3 loop spans 16 amino acids. This CDR3 reads CASSILAGGPYGELFF. CDR3 sequence (DNA): TGTGCCAGCAGCATACTAGCGGGAGGGCCATACGGGGAGCTGTTTTTT.